The entry below gives a single TCR beta chain sequence along with its context. Its matching antigen is unknown. These data belong to a study of shared clonotypes between healthy human individuals. This CDR3 is 14 amino acids long. From germline, CDR1 is SGHTA and CDR2 FQGNSA. Unmatched junction bases numbered 8, after V lost 6 bases and J lost 8 bases. Samples underwent the assay at deep level. Some clones are missing from TCRdb's copy, which holds only in-frame ones; the method was immunoSEQ multiplex PCR. The sample lists roughly 2 million clones, 85% to 95% occurring once. Regarding the study as a whole: The sharing of roughly 5% of naive CD4 clonotypes was seen across several donors.

The receptor was derived from a man aged 18-30 years in good health. The sequenced sample consisted of naive CD4+ T cells sorted from blood. The subset was: CD45RA+ positively selected. V and J are TRBV7-2 and TRBJ1-4; 8 bases line up with TRBD1. This chain's CDR3 is CASRPGQAREKLFF. The CDR3 coding sequence is TGTGCCAGCAGACCGGGACAGGCTAGGGAAAAACTGTTTTTT.